The 24 T cell receptor beta chains given below trace back to one sample, sequenced in a study of prognosis after radiotherapy for stage I lung cancer. Multiplex PCR in two rounds served to amplify TCR beta CDR3 from genomic DNA. Round one of PCR was performed, and it used primers specific to each TRBV and TRBJ gene. TCRdb recomputed calls from the multiplex PCR reads with MiXCR, one row per CDR3 protein. The data hold about 14,000 distinct CDR3 sequences, with around a third observed a single time. The material was PBMCs, obtained before or after stereotactic body radiation therapy (not recorded which). The receptors stem from a donor aged 50 or older with non-small cell lung cancer.

Note on this clonotype: The junction differs from germline at one of its ends, possibly a read error. This rearrangement joins TRBV28 to TRBJ2-7; D is perhaps TRBD2 (5 bases). The CDR3 runs to 13 residues. The germline V gene encodes CDR1 MDHEN and CDR2 SYDVKM. CDR3 sequence: CVTYGVFSYDQYF. Written as DNA, the CDR3 is TGTGTCACCTACGGGGTTTTCTCCTACGATCAGTACTTC.

This clonotype ranks as medium-sized. The gene calls are TRBV28 and TRBJ1-6; a weak D match, TRBD1 (5 bases). V lost 7 bases and J 6 bases, leaving 13 bases between the germline ends. From germline, CDR1 is MDHEN and CDR2 SYDVKM. This CDR3 is 14 amino acids long. The DNA of the CDR3 is TGTGCCAGCAACTCCGTGGGGGGTAATTCACCCCTCCACTTT. Amino acids: CASNSVGGNSPLHF.

Relative to its sample, this clonotype is medium-sized. The chain combines TRBV27 with TRBJ1-1; D remains ambiguous. The CDR3 loop spans 14 amino acids. Trimming pared 3 bases from V and 4 bases from J, leaving 12 bases between. The germline V gene has CDR1 MNHEY and CDR2 SMNVEV (reference sequence). CDR3 sequence (DNA): TGTGCCAGCAGTTTCAGAAACAGAGGCACTGAAGCTTTCTTT. Its protein is CASSFRNRGTEAFF.

This clonotype appeared many times. This chain links TRBV9 with TRBJ2-4; 10 positions match TRBD2. The CDR3 is 16 amino acids. Losses at the gene ends were 3 bases for V and 7 bases for J; bases not matched to a gene: 10. The germline V gene encodes CDR1 SGDLS and CDR2 YYNGEE. This CDR3 reads CASSALAGGNLNIQYF. CDR3 nucleotide sequence: TGTGCCAGCAGCGCCTTAGCGGGGGGCAATTTGAACATTCAGTACTTC. The whole variable domain, remainder taken from reference TRBV9 and TRBJ2-4, is DSGVTQTPKHLITATGQRVTLRCSPRSGDLSVYWYQQSLDQGLQFLIQYYNGEERAKGNILERFSAQQFPDLHSELNLSSLELGDSALYFCASSALAGGNLNIQYFGAGTRLSVL.

This clonotype was recorded at least ten times. The chain joins TRBV29-1 to TRBJ1-2, with 8 bases fitting TRBD1. CDR3 length: 13 residues. Trimming took 6 bases from V and 4 from J; bases not matched to a gene: 7. CDR1 and CDR2 from the germline V gene are SQVTM and ANQGSEA. The CDR3 reads CSVKGQGGYGYTF. CDR3 DNA sequence: TGCAGCGTAAAAGGACAGGGAGGCTATGGCTACACCTTC.

This clonotype was seen at least ten times. The rearrangement joins TRBV11-2 to TRBJ2-3; TRBD2 aligns across 7 bases. V lost 2 bases and J lost 1; bases outside the gene matches: 9. CDR3 length: 17 amino acids. Per the germline V gene, CDR1 is SGHAT and CDR2 is FQNNGV. CDR3 DNA: TGTGCCAGCAGCTTATCGGTGGCTAGCGGAGGCACAGATACGCAGTATTTT. Amino acids: CASSLSVASGGTDTQYF.

This clonotype was counted at least ten times. The DNA of the CDR3 is TGTGCCAGCAGCCCTCGAGGAGAGACCCAGTACTTC. Translating gives CASSPRGETQYF. This chain connects TRBV6-1 to TRBJ2-5, with D hard to call. This CDR3 comprises 12 residues. From germline, CDR1 is MNHNS and CDR2 SASEGT. Trimming took off 6 bases at V and 4 bases at J, with 9 bases between the two ends.

This clonotype is labeled as medium-sized. V usage is TRBV24-1 and J usage is TRBJ1-5; D gene ambiguous. From germline, CDR1 is KGHDR and CDR2 SFDVKD. Trimming took 4 bases from V and 4 from J, leaving 16 bases between them. The CDR3 is 16 amino acids. CDR3 DNA: TGTGCCACCAGTGACAGATCCGGATCACCAAATCAGCCCCAGCATTTT. Protein: CATSDRSGSPNQPQHF.

In its sample, this clonotype ranks as medium-sized. The chain combines TRBV5-1 with TRBJ2-2; 11 nucleotides match TRBD1. The CDR3 runs 15 residues. Germline CDR1 SGHRS, CDR2 YFSETQ. With 4 bases clipped from V and 6 bases from J, the junction kept 5 bases outside the gene matches. The CDR3 sequence is CASSLGQGASGELFF. The DNA of the CDR3 is TGCGCCAGCAGCCTTGGACAGGGGGCATCCGGGGAGCTGTTTTTT.

This clonotype rates as medium-sized (0.01 to 0.1%). This rearrangement joins TRBV7-3 to TRBJ1-6, with D maybe TRBD1 (5 bases). Germline V gene lookup returns CDR1 SGHTA and CDR2 FQGTGA. The CDR3 extends over 14 amino acids. The ends were cut back, 1 base at V and 10 bases at J, with 11 bases in the middle. In nucleotides, the CDR3 is TGTGCCAGCAGCTTAATGGGGGATCGGTCACCCCTCCACTTT. Translated: CASSLMGDRSPLHF. The whole variable domain, filled in from reference TRBV7-3 and TRBJ1-6, reads GAGVSQTPSNKVTEKGKYVELRCDPISGHTALYWYRQSLGQGPEFLIYFQGTGAADDSGLPNDRFFAVRPEGSVSTLKIQRTERGDSAVYLCASSLMGDRSPLHFGNGTRLTVT.

Of note for this clonotype: One end of the junction does not line up with germline, which may come from a read error. The chain couples TRBV7-2 to TRBJ2-1, with D uncertain. CDR1 is SGHTA, CDR2 FQGNSA, per germline. The CDR3 contains 14 residues. DNA for the CDR3: TGTGCCAGCAGTGTGGGTCGGAGCTACAATAAGCAGTTCTTC. Protein: CASSVGRSYNKQFF.

This clonotype appeared many times. The genes are TRBV6-1 and TRBJ2-5, with D maybe TRBD1 (6 bases). V was shortened by 6 bases and J by 4 bases, with 9 bases between the two germline ends. This CDR3 has 12 residues. Germline assignment: CDR1 MNHNS and CDR2 SASEGT. CDR3 sequence: CASRGAVETQYF. The CDR3 DNA sequence: TGTGCCAGCAGGGGGGCAGTAGAGACCCAGTACTTC.

This clonotype qualifies as medium-sized. This rearrangement joins TRBV20-1 to TRBJ2-1, with D possibly TRBD2 on 5 matching bases. CDR1 and CDR2 from the germline V gene are DFQATT and SNEGSKA (reference sequence). The ends were cut back, 1 base at V and 0 bases at J, with 10 bases in the middle. The CDR3 runs 15 residues. The CDR3 sequence: CSARGGESSYNEQFF. The CDR3 DNA sequence: TGCAGTGCTAGAGGGGGAGAAAGCTCCTACAATGAGCAGTTCTTC.

This clonotype was seen repeatedly, ten times or more. CDR3 sequence (DNA): TGTGCCACCAGCAGAGACCAGACTGAAGCTTTCTTT. Its translation: CATSRDQTEAFF. The chain recombines TRBV15 with TRBJ1-1, with unresolved D. The length of the CDR3 is 12 residues. V was trimmed by 0 bases and J by 5 bases, leaving 4 bases between them. Germline V gives CDR1 LNHNV, CDR2 YYDKDF (reference sequence).

This clonotype appeared many times. The chain uses TRBV15 and TRBJ2-3; D unresolved. The V and J ends lost 2 bases and 2 bases respectively, with 11 bases between them. Germline assignment: CDR1 LNHNV and CDR2 YYDKDF (reference sequence). This CDR3 has 15 residues. For the CDR3, the DNA is TGTGCCACCAGCAGATCCCCGACATCCACAGATACGCAGTATTTT. Residues: CATSRSPTSTDTQYF.

This rearrangement joins TRBV2 to TRBJ2-6; TRBD1 aligns across 10 bases. V was clipped by 8 bases and J by 1 base; unmatched bases: 5. The CDR3 runs 16 residues. CDR1 and CDR2 (germline): SNHLY, FYNNEI. The CDR3 sequence is CASPDRGSSGANVLTF. The CDR3 bases are TGTGCCAGCCCGGACAGGGGGTCATCTGGGGCCAACGTCCTGACTTTC.

Points on this clonotype: This likely traces to a read error, being one base from a far larger clone. Likely a read error: the CDR3 ends without its conserved phenylalanine or tryptophan. This chain joins TRBV9 and TRBJ1-2, with 7 positions matching TRBD1. The germline V gene has CDR1 SGDLS and CDR2 YYNGEE. The CDR3 is made up of 15 amino acids. The trim removed 4 bases at V and 8 bases at J, leaving 14 bases unmatched. The CDR3 reads CASSQIQGFGRGYTL. CDR3 in DNA: TGTGCCAGCAGCCAAATACAGGGGTTTGGCCGAGGCTACACCCTC.

This clonotype came up many times. The V call is TRBV7-9, the J call TRBJ2-1; TRBD2 agrees at 13 bases. Trimming took 5 bases from V and 4 from J; bases not matched to a gene: 11. Germline CDR1 and CDR2: SEHNR and FQNEAQ (reference sequence). The CDR3 totals 18 residues. This CDR3 is CASSTYKTSGRKYNEQFF. CDR3 DNA: TGTGCCAGCAGCACTTACAAGACTAGCGGGAGGAAATACAATGAGCAGTTCTTC.

This clonotype is labeled as medium-sized (0.01 to 0.1%). This chain connects TRBV12-3 or TRBV12-4 to TRBJ2-1; 8 bases are a match to TRBD2. The CDR3 runs 15 residues. V trimming: 7 bases; J trimming: 5 bases; junction bases outside the gene matches: 10. CDR3 sequence reads: CASTFRSGTDNEQFF. CDR3 nucleotide sequence: TGTGCCAGCACCTTTCGTAGCGGGACGGACAATGAGCAGTTCTTC.

By sample fraction, this clonotype is medium-sized (0.01 to 0.1%). This rearrangement joins TRBV5-1 to TRBJ2-3, with D possibly TRBD2 on 6 matching bases. Germline V gene lookup returns CDR1 SGHRS and CDR2 YFSETQ. The length of the CDR3 is 15 residues. Deletions cut 1 base from V and 1 base from J, with 10 bases between. The CDR3 spells CASSLSPGGTDTQYF. In DNA form, the CDR3 reads TGCGCCAGCAGCTTGTCACCGGGAGGCACAGATACGCAGTATTTT.

Notes on this clonotype: This sequence is one base from a far larger clone and is likely a read error. The chain is built from TRBV27 and TRBJ2-7, with 9 nucleotides matching TRBD2. The germline gives CDR1 MNHEY, CDR2 SMNVEV (reference sequence). This CDR3 contains 16 residues. Trimming at V came to 3 bases and at J to 7 bases, leaving 13 bases not matched to a gene. CDR3 DNA sequence: TGTGCCAGCAGTTTGTTAGCGGGAGCCCCGTACAATGAGCAGTACTTC. Translation: CASSLLAGAPYNEQYF.

This clonotype has a count of ten or more. At one boundary the junction diverges from the germline segment, which might be a read error. V gene TRBV7-7 combines with J gene TRBJ2-1; a weak D match, TRBD2 (5 bases). The CDR3 extends over 14 amino acids. Germline CDR1 is SSHAT and CDR2 is FNYEAQ (reference sequence). The CDR3 DNA follows: TGTGCTAGCAGTCCAAGTCGGGACTACAATGAGCAGTTCTTC. Protein product: CASSPSRDYNEQFF.

Of note for this clonotype: This likely traces to a read error, being one base from a far larger clone. The chain combines TRBV6-8 with TRBJ2-1, with D tentatively TRBD2 (6 bases). This CDR3 comprises 16 residues. Looked up from germline, CDR1 is MNHGY and CDR2 is SAAAGT. The CDR3 nucleotides read TGTGCCAGCGACTACGCCGTCGGAGGGTCTTGGGGGGAGCATTTCTTC. Translation: CASDYAVGGSWGEHFF.

This clonotype was observed many times. Since a much larger clone is just one base distant, this may be a read error. The chain carries TRBV29-1 and TRBJ1-1; no definite D call. The CDR3 extends over 13 amino acids. Trimming pared 5 bases from V and 5 bases from J, leaving 15 bases between. Per germline, CDR1 SQVTM and CDR2 ANQGSEA. The CDR3 here is CSVPRTQRTEAFF. CDR3 coding DNA: TGCAGCGTTCCCCGGACGCAAAGAACTGAAGCTTTCTTT. Variable domain in full (rest from reference TRBV29-1 and TRBJ1-1): SAVISQKPSRDICQRGTSLTIQCQVDSQVTMMFWYRQQPGQSLTLIATANQGSEATYESGFVIDKFPISRPNLTFSTLTVSNMSPEDSSIYLCSVPRTQRTEAFFGQGTRLTVV.